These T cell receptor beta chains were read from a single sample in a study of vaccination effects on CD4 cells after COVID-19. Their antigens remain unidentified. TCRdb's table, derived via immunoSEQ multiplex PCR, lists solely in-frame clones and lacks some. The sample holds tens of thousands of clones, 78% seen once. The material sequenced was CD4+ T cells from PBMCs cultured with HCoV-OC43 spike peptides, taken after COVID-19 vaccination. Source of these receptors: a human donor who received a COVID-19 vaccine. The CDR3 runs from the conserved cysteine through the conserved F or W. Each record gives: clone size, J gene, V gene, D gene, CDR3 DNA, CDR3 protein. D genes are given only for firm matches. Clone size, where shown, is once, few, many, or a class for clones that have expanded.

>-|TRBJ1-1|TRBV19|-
TGTGCCAGTAGTGCCGGGGTCGAAGCTTTCTTT
CASSAGVEAFF
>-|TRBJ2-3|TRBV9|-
TGTGCCAGCAGCGCGGGAGGACAGATTAATACGCAGTATTTT
CASSAGGQINTQYF
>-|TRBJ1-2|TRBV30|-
TGTGCCTGGAGTGTACGAGGAGACGGTACCTTC
CAWSVRGDGTF
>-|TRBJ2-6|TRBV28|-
TGTGCCAGCAACGGCGGGGCGCCGGGAGGGGCCAACGTCCTGACTTTC
CASNGGAPGGANVLTF
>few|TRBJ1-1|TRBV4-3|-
TGCGCCAGCAGCCAAGAACAGTACAGTTACACTGAAGCTTTCTTT
CASSQEQYSYTEAFF
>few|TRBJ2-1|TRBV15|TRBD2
TGTGCCACCAGCAGGGGGCTTGGACTAGGTCCCAATGAGCAGTTCTTC
CATSRGLGLGPNEQFF
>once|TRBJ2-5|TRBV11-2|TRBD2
TGTGCCAGCAGCTTCAGCGGGGGGCCGGAGACCCAGTACTTC
CASSFSGGPETQYF
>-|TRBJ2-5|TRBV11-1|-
TGTGCCAGCAGCTTAAACCGTCGAGAGACCCAGTACTTC
CASSLNRRETQYF
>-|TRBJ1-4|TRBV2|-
TGTGCCAGCAGCTACGGACAGCCAAATGAAAAACTGTTTTTT
CASSYGQPNEKLFF
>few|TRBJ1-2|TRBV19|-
TGTGCCAGTCTTGGGCAGGGCCTACCTCGCTATGGCTACACCTTC
CASLGQGLPRYGYTF
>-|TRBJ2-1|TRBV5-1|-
TGCGCCAGCAGCTTGGTGGCAGGGACATACAATGAGCAGTTCTTC
CASSLVAGTYNEQFF
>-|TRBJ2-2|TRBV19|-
TGTGCCAGTTCGACAGGGAACACCGGGGAGCTGTTTTTT
CASSTGNTGELFF
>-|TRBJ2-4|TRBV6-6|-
TGTGCCAGCAGTTACTCTAAACAGGGCATTCAGTACTTC
CASSYSKQGIQYF
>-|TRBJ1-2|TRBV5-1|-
TGCGCCAGCAGCTTGGCCCCGGATCCTAACTATGGCTACACCTTC
CASSLAPDPNYGYTF
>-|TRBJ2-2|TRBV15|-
TGTGCCACCAGCAGAGATCTGGCCTCCAACACCGGGGAGCTGTTTTTT
CATSRDLASNTGELFF
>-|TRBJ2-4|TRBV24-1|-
TGTGCCACCAGTGATTCCTCAGGGGGGGCCAAAAACATTCAGTACTTC
CATSDSSGGAKNIQYF
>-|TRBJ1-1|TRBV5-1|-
TGCGCCAGCAGCTTAAGTCCCCCGAACACTGAAGCTTTCTTT
CASSLSPPNTEAFF
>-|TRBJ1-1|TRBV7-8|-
TGTGCCAGCAGCCTCGGGGGACGGGGAGCTTTCTTT
CASSLGGRGAFF
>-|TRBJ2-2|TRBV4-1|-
TGCGCCAGCAGGAACACAGGGAGGTACGGGGAGCTGTTTTTT
CASRNTGRYGELFF
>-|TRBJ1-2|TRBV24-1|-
TGTGCCACCAGTGATGCACCACCCCAAGGGGGCTACACCTTC
CATSDAPPQGGYTF
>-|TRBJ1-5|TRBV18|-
TGTGCCAGCTCACCACGGGTAACCCCCAATCAGCCCCAGCATTTT
CASSPRVTPNQPQHF
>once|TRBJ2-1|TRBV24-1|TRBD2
TGTGCCACCAAGGCAGCGGGGGGGCTTGATGAGCAGTTCTTC
CATKAAGGLDEQFF
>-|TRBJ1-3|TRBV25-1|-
TGTGCCAGCAGGAGCAACTCTGGAAACACCATATATTTT
CASRSNSGNTIYF
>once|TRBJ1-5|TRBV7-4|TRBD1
TGTGCCAGCAGCTCCATACGGGGGGGGACAGGGGCGTACAATCAGCCCCAGCATTTT
CASSSIRGGTGAYNQPQHF
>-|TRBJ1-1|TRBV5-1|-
TGCGCCAGCAACCCAACTGGGAACACTGAAGCTTTCTTT
CASNPTGNTEAFF
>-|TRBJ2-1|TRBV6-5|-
TGTGCCAGCAGTTACGAGTCAGAACCATACAATGAGCAGTTCTTC
CASSYESEPYNEQFF
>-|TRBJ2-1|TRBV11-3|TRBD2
TGTGCCAGCAGCGGAAGCGGGGGCTACAATGAGCAGTTCTTC
CASSGSGGYNEQFF
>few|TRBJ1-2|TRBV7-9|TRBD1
TGTGCCAGCAGCTTAGCGGGACAGGGGAGAGGCTACACCTTC
CASSLAGQGRGYTF
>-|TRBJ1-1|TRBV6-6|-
TGTGCCAGCAGTTACTCGAGGCGGGGGAACACTGAAGCTTTCTTT
CASSYSRRGNTEAFF
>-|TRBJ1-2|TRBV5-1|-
TGCGCCAGCAGCTTGTTGGGGGGGCCTAACTATGGCTACACCTTC
CASSLLGGPNYGYTF
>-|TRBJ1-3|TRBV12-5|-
TGTGCTAGTGGGCGGGCAGACTCTGGAAACACCATATATTTT
CASGRADSGNTIYF
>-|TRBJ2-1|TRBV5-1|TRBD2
TGCGCCAGCAGCTTTTCTAGCGGGGCATCCTACAATGAGCAGTTCTTC
CASSFSSGASYNEQFF
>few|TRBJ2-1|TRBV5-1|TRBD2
TGCGCCAGCAGCGCTAGCGGGGGGGCCAATGAGCAGTTCTTC
CASSASGGANEQFF
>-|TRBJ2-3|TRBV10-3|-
TGTGCCATCAGTACCCAGACCAGAGTGGGCACAGATACGCAGTATTTT
CAISTQTRVGTDTQYF
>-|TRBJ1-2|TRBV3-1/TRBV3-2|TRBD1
TGTGCCAGCAGCCAGGGAGACAGGGAATCGGGTGGCTACACCTTC
CASSQGDRESGGYTF
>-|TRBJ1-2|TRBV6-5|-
TGTGCCAGCAGTCCACTAACACCCAACTATGGCTACACCTTC
CASSPLTPNYGYTF
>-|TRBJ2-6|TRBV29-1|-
TGCAGCGCGCAGAGGGCTGGGGCCAACGTCCTGACTTTC
CSAQRAGANVLTF
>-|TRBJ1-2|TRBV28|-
TGTGCCAGCAGTTTAGGGGACTATGGCTACACCTTC
CASSLGDYGYTF
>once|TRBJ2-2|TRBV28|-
TGTGCCAGCAGTCCCCCCCGTGGGTTTAGCGGGGAGCTGTTTTTT
CASSPPRGFSGELFF
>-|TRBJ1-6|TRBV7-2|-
TGTGCCAGCAGCTTAGATCGGGGGGCAGGTTCACCCCTCCACTTT
CASSLDRGAGSPLHF
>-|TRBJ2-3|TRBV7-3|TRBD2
TGTGCCAGCAGCTCCGGGGGGGATACGCAGTATTTT
CASSSGGDTQYF
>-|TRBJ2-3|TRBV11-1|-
TGTGCCAGCAGCTTAGGCCTTAACACAGATACGCAGTATTTT
CASSLGLNTDTQYF
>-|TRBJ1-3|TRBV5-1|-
TGCGCCAGCGGGGAGAGCTCTGGAAACACCATATATTTT
CASGESSGNTIYF
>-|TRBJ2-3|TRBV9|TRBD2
TGTGCCAGCAGCGAGGGACTAGCGGGGGGGGCAGATACGCAGTATTTT
CASSEGLAGGADTQYF
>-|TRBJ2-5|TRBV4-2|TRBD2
TGTGCCAGCAGCCTAACTACTAGCGGGGTTTTCCAAGAGACCCAGTACTTC
CASSLTTSGVFQETQYF